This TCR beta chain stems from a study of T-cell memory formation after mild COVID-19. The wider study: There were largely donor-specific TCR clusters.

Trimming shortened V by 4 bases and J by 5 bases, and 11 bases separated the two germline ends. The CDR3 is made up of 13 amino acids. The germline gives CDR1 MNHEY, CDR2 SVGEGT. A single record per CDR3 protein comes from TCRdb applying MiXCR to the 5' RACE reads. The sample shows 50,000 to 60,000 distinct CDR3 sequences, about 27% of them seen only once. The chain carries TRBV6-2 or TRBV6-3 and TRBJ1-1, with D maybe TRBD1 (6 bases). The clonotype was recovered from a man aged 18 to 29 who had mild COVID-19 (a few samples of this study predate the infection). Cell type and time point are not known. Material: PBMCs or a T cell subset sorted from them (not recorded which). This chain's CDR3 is CASSSYQGTEAFF. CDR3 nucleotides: TGTGCCAGCAGTTCCTACCAGGGGACTGAAGCTTTCTTT.